One sample yielded the 30 T cell receptor beta chains listed below, sequenced in a study of blood T cell repertoires in COVID-19. Sequencing was performed with immunoSEQ multiplex PCR; in TCRdb, only in-frame clones are kept and a portion is missing. The table records about 120,000 clones, 87% of them present only once. Sequencing was carried out using peripheral blood. The receptors were sampled from a woman aged 70-85 years with acute or convalescent COVID-19.

J is TRBJ1-2 and V is TRBV12-3 or TRBV12-4, with D perhaps TRBD1 (6 bases). V lost 5 bases, J lost 2 bases, and 9 bases lay in between. This CDR3 region has 13 residues. The CDR3 reads CASSQTGNYGYTF. In nucleotides, the CDR3 is TGTGCCAGCAGTCAAACAGGGAACTATGGCTACACCTTC.

This chain connects TRBV28 to TRBJ1-2, with D possibly being TRBD1 (5 bases). This CDR3 spans 13 amino acids. The germline V and J ends were trimmed by 9 bases and 0 bases, with 11 bases remaining between them. The germline CDR1 and CDR2 sequences are MDHEN and SYDVKM. CDR3 coding DNA: TGTGCCAGTCACAGGACTACTAACTATGGCTACACCTTC. Its protein product is CASHRTTNYGYTF.

The gene calls are TRBV19 and TRBJ1-1; D is unresolved. V was pared by 6 bases and J by 7 bases, with 15 bases between. In germline, CDR1 is LNHDA, CDR2 SQIVND (reference sequence). CDR3 length: 13 residues. CDR3 region: CASSARGISEAFF. The CDR3 DNA reads TGTGCCAGTAGCGCAAGAGGAATAAGTGAAGCTTTCTTT.

The rearrangement links TRBV11-2 to TRBJ1-5; no clear D gene. CDR1 is SGHAT, CDR2 FQNNGV, per germline. This CDR3 region has 12 residues. V shed 3 bases and J shed 6 bases, with 6 bases lying between them. The CDR3 DNA is TGTGCCAGCAGCTTTTTCGGTCAGCCCCAGCATTTT. Amino acids: CASSFFGQPQHF.

This chain connects TRBV2 to TRBJ2-3; 11 nucleotides line up with TRBD2. Germline V gene sequence: CDR1 SNHLY, CDR2 FYNNEI. There are 15 residues in the CDR3. V shed 6 bases and J 2 bases; nucleotides not matched to a gene: 4. The CDR3 here is CASSLAGGPTDTQYF. CDR3 bases: TGTGCCAGCAGCCTAGCGGGGGGCCCCACAGATACGCAGTATTTT.

V gene TRBV5-8 combines with J gene TRBJ1-5; 8 bases map to TRBD1. The CDR3 spans 18 residues. Germline assignment: CDR1 SGHTS and CDR2 YDEGEE. The trim removed 1 base at V and 4 bases at J, leaving 13 bases unmatched. The CDR3: CASSLFGGAGGRNQPQHF. The CDR3 bases are TGTGCCAGCAGCTTGTTCGGAGGGGCAGGGGGCCGTAATCAGCCCCAGCATTTT. Using reference TRBV5-8 and TRBJ1-5 for the parts outside the CDR3, the full variable domain is EAGVTQSPTHLIKTRGQQATLRCSPISGHTSVYWYQQALGLGLQFLLWYDEGEERNRGNFPPRFSGRQFPNYSSELNVNALELEDSALYLCASSLFGGAGGRNQPQHFGDGTRLSIL.

The rearrangement uses TRBV9 and TRBJ2-3; 8 nucleotides match TRBD2. The CDR3 runs to 15 residues. CDR1 and CDR2 from the germline V gene are SGDLS and YYNGEE. V lost 4 bases to trimming and J lost 0 bases; unmatched junction nucleotides: 4. CDR3 nucleotides: TGTGCCAGCAGCTTAGCGGGGAGAAGCACAGATACGCAGTATTTT. This codes for CASSLAGRSTDTQYF.

In this sample, this clone turned up a few times. The chain employs TRBV30 and TRBJ1-6; no clear D gene. CDR1 is GTSNPN, CDR2 SVGIG, per germline (reference sequence). The CDR3 length is 11 residues. V gave up 0 bases and J gave up 10 bases, with 4 bases separating them. CDR3 residues: CAWSVQSPLHF. CDR3 coding DNA: TGTGCCTGGAGTGTCCAATCACCCCTCCACTTT.

The chain combines TRBV9 with TRBJ2-3; D perhaps matches TRBD1 (6 bases). This CDR3 region has 17 residues. Trimming cost V 0 bases and J 1 base, with 15 bases left between them. Germline CDR1 SGDLS, CDR2 YYNGEE. DNA for the CDR3: TGTGCCAGCAGCGTAGGGACAACGCACAGGGGCACAGATACGCAGTATTTT. Its protein product is CASSVGTTHRGTDTQYF.

The chain joins TRBV5-1 to TRBJ2-7; D is unresolved. The V gene lost 2 bases and the J gene lost 6 bases, with 12 bases spanning the gap. This CDR3 is 13 amino acids long. Germline lookup yields CDR1 SGHRS and CDR2 YFSETQ. The CDR3 region is CASSFTQSPEQYF. As DNA, the CDR3 is TGCGCCAGCAGCTTCACCCAGTCACCCGAGCAGTACTTC.

This sequence joins TRBV5-1 and TRBJ2-5, with 12 positions matching TRBD1. Trimming removed 0 bases from V and 3 bases from J; junction bases left unmatched: 9. This CDR3 comprises 18 residues. CDR1 SGHRS and CDR2 YFSETQ come from the germline V gene. DNA of the CDR3: TGCGCCAGCAGCTTGGAAGGGACAGGGGGCTTTACGGAAGAGACCCAGTACTTC. As protein: CASSLEGTGGFTEETQYF.

The rearrangement joins TRBV7-8 to TRBJ2-3, with 7 positions matching TRBD2. The CDR3 is 16 residues long. The V and J ends lost 2 bases and 1 base, in that order; junction bases with no gene match: 6. Per the germline V gene, CDR1 is SGHVS and CDR2 is FQNEAQ. The chain's CDR3 is CASSLRGLAGTDTQYF. CDR3 sequence (DNA): TGTGCCAGCAGCTTAAGGGGCCTAGCGGGCACAGATACGCAGTATTTT. Based on the CDR3 plus reference TRBV7-8 and TRBJ2-3, the full variable domain is GAGVSQSPRYKVAKRGQDVALRCDPISGHVSLFWYQQALGQGPEFLTYFQNEAQLDKSGLPSDRFFAERPEGSVSTLKIQRTQQEDSAVYLCASSLRGLAGTDTQYFGPGTRLTVL.

The V and J genes are TRBV10-3 and TRBJ2-2; no firm D call. CDR3 length: 13 residues. Per germline, CDR1 ENHRY and CDR2 SYGVKD. Trimming removed 4 bases at V and 1 base at J, with 4 bases between. The CDR3 DNA sequence: TGTGCCATCAGTGCCGGGAACACCGGGGAGCTGTTTTTT. Amino acids: CAISAGNTGELFF.

The CDR3 DNA reads as TGTGCCAGCAGTCAACAGGACCAAGAGACCCAGTACTTC. Protein: CASSQQDQETQYF. The J gene is TRBJ2-5, the V gene TRBV6-5; D is possibly TRBD1 (5 bases). The CDR3 totals 13 residues. Trimming pared 5 bases from V and 0 bases from J, leaving 7 bases between. Germline CDR1 reads MNHEY; CDR2 reads SVGAGI.

The CDR3 coding sequence is TGTGCCAGCAGCACTCAGCGGGGCGTGGCAGATACGCAGTATTTT. Encoded protein: CASSTQRGVADTQYF. The genes are TRBV6-5 and TRBJ2-3; 7 bases align to TRBD2. The length of the CDR3 is 15 residues. CDR1 is MNHEY and CDR2 is SVGAGI in the germline V gene. After removal of 6 bases from V and 4 bases from J, the junction contained 10 bases not matched to a gene.

The CDR3 is CASSVPGQETNYGYTF. CDR3 in DNA: TGTGCCAGCAGTGTCCCCGGACAGGAAACTAACTATGGCTACACCTTC. The chain uses TRBV28 and TRBJ1-2; 7 bases are shared with TRBD1. Germline V lookup: CDR1 MDHEN, CDR2 SYDVKM. The CDR3 runs 16 residues. V shed 5 bases and J 0 bases; nucleotides not matched to a gene: 9.

This chain connects TRBV2 to TRBJ2-1, with 12 bases identical to TRBD2. The CDR3 loop spans 14 amino acids. Losses at the gene ends were 5 bases for V and 10 bases for J; bases not matched to a gene: 6. Germline-derived CDR1 and CDR2 are SNHLY and FYNNEI. The CDR3 sequence: CASSLAGGPLEQFF. The CDR3 DNA sequence: TGTGCCAGCAGTCTAGCGGGGGGGCCCTTAGAGCAGTTCTTC.

The chain carries TRBV4-1 and TRBJ1-2; 7 bases align to TRBD1. The V and J ends lost 4 bases and 7 bases, in that order; junction bases with no gene match: 12. CDR3 size: 15 residues. CDR1 is MGHRA, CDR2 YSYEKL, per germline. The CDR3 region has the DNA TGCGCCAGCAGCCTATCGACAGGGTCCAAGACTGGCTACACCTTC. Its protein is CASSLSTGSKTGYTF.

This chain joins TRBV11-3 and TRBJ2-2; 9 nucleotides match TRBD2. This CDR3 spans 18 amino acids. Germline loops: CDR1 SGHNT, CDR2 YENEEA. Trimming at V came to 3 bases and at J to 4 bases, leaving 12 bases not matched to a gene. Here the CDR3 DNA reads TGTGCCAGCAGCTTGGACGATTGGCGGGGGGGCGTCACCGGGGAGCTGTTTTTT. This codes for CASSLDDWRGGVTGELFF.

The table lists this clone with a few counts. The chain combines TRBV12-3 or TRBV12-4 with TRBJ1-1; D perhaps matches TRBD1 (5 bases). V lost 1 base and J 7 bases, leaving 10 bases between the germline ends. This CDR3 comprises 13 residues. The DNA for the CDR3 is TGTGCCAGCAGTTTAGGGGGCAGGCTTGAAGCTTTCTTT. Amino acids: CASSLGGRLEAFF.

This clone was detected once. The chain recombines TRBV10-3 with TRBJ2-7; the D is unclear. CDR3 size: 12 residues. V dropped 7 bases and J dropped 0 bases, with 7 bases sitting between them. Germline loops: CDR1 ENHRY, CDR2 SYGVKD. CDR3 sequence reads: CAITGNSYEQYF. CDR3 sequence (DNA): TGTGCCATCACAGGAAACTCCTACGAGCAGTACTTC.

The J gene is TRBJ1-5, the V gene TRBV7-8; D remains unclear. Looked up from germline, CDR1 is SGHVS and CDR2 is FQNEAQ. The V and J ends lost 2 bases and 4 bases respectively, with 12 bases between them. The CDR3 is made up of 15 amino acids. The CDR3 nucleotides are TGTGCCAGCAGCTTATCGAGGGTCGGTAATCAGCCCCAGCATTTT. Translated: CASSLSRVGNQPQHF. Using reference TRBV7-8 and TRBJ1-5 for the parts outside the CDR3, the full variable domain is GAGVSQSPRYKVAKRGQDVALRCDPISGHVSLFWYQQALGQGPEFLTYFQNEAQLDKSGLPSDRFFAERPEGSVSTLKIQRTQQEDSAVYLCASSLSRVGNQPQHFGDGTRLSIL.

The CDR3 here is CASSYVMNTEAFF. CDR3 nucleotides: TGTGCCAGCAGCTACGTCATGAACACTGAAGCTTTCTTT. The V and J genes are TRBV6-5 and TRBJ1-1; D remains unclear. CDR3 length: 13 residues. CDR1 is MNHEY and CDR2 is SVGAGI in the germline V gene. V was trimmed by 6 bases and J by 0 bases, leaving 8 bases between them.

The chain employs TRBV6-5 and TRBJ1-1, with TRBD1 as a possible D gene (5 bases). The CDR3 covers 13 residues. Trimming cost V 4 bases and J 1 base, with 7 bases left between them. Germline V lookup: CDR1 MNHEY, CDR2 SVGAGI. The CDR3 is CASSSQENTEAFF. As DNA, the CDR3 is TGTGCCAGCAGTTCACAGGAGAACACTGAAGCTTTCTTT.

The gene calls are TRBV3-1 (or the pseudogene TRBV3-2) and TRBJ1-2, with a tentative D call TRBD1 (5 bases). V lost 1 base, J lost 6 bases, and 15 bases lay in between. This CDR3 has 15 amino acids. Germline V gene sequence: CDR1 LGHDT, CDR2 YNNKEL (reference sequence). CDR3 loop: CASSQGGRAVDGYTF. DNA for the CDR3: TGTGCCAGCAGCCAAGGCGGCAGGGCTGTAGATGGCTACACCTTC.

The V and J genes are TRBV10-3 and TRBJ1-5, with D possibly being TRBD1 (6 bases). The CDR3 has 14 residues. Germline CDR1 reads ENHRY; CDR2 reads SYGVKD. V was shortened by 5 bases and J by 7 bases, with 15 bases between the two germline ends. CDR3 amino acids: CAISPTGSSQPQHF. The DNA of the CDR3 is TGTGCCATCAGTCCAACAGGGTCGAGCCAGCCCCAGCATTTT.

This clone was observed a few times. The V and J genes are TRBV5-4 and TRBJ1-2; TRBD1 aligns across 8 bases. V lost 0 bases, J lost 4 bases, and 5 bases stayed unmatched. Germline V gives CDR1 SGHNT, CDR2 YYREEE (reference sequence). The CDR3 has 15 amino acids. In DNA form, the CDR3 reads TGTGCCAGCAGCTTGGGTGACAGGGGTGGCTATGGCTACACCTTC. This sequence encodes CASSLGDRGGYGYTF. Combining the CDR3 with reference TRBV5-4 and TRBJ1-2 gives the whole variable domain ETGVTQSPTHLIKTRGQQVTLRCSSQSGHNTVSWYQQALGQGPQFIFQYYREEENGRGNFPPRFSGLQFPNYSSELNVNALELDDSALYLCASSLGDRGGYGYTFGSGTRLTVV.

CDR3 loop: CASSMSGQGFGNQPQHF. The DNA for the CDR3 is TGTGCCAGTAGTATGAGTGGACAGGGATTCGGCAATCAGCCCCAGCATTTT. The chain uses TRBV19 and TRBJ1-5; 8 nucleotides agree with TRBD1. This CDR3 is built from 17 residues. Unmatched junction bases numbered 9, after V lost 3 bases and J lost 2 bases. CDR1 and CDR2 (germline): LNHDA, SQIVND (reference sequence). Drawing the rest from reference TRBV19 and TRBJ1-5, the complete variable domain is DGGITQSPKYLFRKEGQNVTLSCEQNLNHDAMYWYRQDPGQGLRLIYYSQIVNDFQKGDIAEGYSVSREKKESFPLTVTSAQKNPTAFYLCASSMSGQGFGNQPQHFGDGTRLSIL.

The V call is TRBV28, the J call TRBJ2-7; D remains unclear. The CDR3 contains 12 residues. V lost 6 bases and J 0 bases, leaving 6 bases between the germline ends. Germline values: CDR1 MDHEN, CDR2 SYDVKM. The CDR3 loop is CASRRNSYEQYF. As DNA, the CDR3 is TGTGCCAGCAGGAGAAACTCCTACGAGCAGTACTTC.

This chain uses TRBV5-1 with TRBJ1-1; 12 nucleotides match TRBD1. Germline loops: CDR1 SGHRS, CDR2 YFSETQ. CDR3 size: 15 residues. V shed 4 bases and J 4 bases; nucleotides not matched to a gene: 5. This CDR3 reads CASSPGQGAFTEAFF. CDR3 bases: TGCGCCAGCAGCCCGGGACAGGGGGCTTTCACTGAAGCTTTCTTT.